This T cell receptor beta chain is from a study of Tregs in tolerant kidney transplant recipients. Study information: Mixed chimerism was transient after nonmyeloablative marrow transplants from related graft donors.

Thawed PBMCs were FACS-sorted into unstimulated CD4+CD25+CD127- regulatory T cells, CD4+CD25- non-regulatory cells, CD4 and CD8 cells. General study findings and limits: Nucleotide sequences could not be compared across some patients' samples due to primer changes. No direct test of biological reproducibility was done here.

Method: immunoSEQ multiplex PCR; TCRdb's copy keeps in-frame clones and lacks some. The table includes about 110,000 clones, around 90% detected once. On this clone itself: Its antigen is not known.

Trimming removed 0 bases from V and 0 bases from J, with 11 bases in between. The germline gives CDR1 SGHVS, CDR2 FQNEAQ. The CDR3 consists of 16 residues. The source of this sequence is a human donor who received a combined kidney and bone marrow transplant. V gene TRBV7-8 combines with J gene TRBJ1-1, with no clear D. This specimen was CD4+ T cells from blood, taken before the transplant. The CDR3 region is CASSLAAAGMNTEAFF. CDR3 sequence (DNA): TGTGCCAGCAGCTTAGCAGCGGCAGGAATGAACACTGAAGCTTTCTTT. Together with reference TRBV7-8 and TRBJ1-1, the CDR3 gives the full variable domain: GAGVSQSPRYKVAKRGQDVALRCDPISGHVSLFWYQQALGQGPEFLTYFQNEAQLDKSGLPSDRFFAERPEGSVSTLKIQRTQQEDSAVYLCASSLAAAGMNTEAFFGQGTRLTVV.